The T cell receptor beta chain described here comes from a study of blood T cells in healthy people across ages. The second PCR ran about 6 to 11 cycles with a sample-barcoded 5' primer and J-beta primers. Each cDNA molecule carried a tag from a template-switch adaptor that contained 12 random nucleotides. TCRdb recomputed calls from the 5' RACE reads with MiXCR, one row per CDR3 protein. The table shows hundreds of thousands of distinct CDR3 sequences, with around 21% occurring only once. A note on this clonotype: Its antigen remains unknown.

Study findings and constraints: Roughly linear declines in TCR beta diversity per million T cells occurred with age.

Germline V gene data show CDR1 as MGHDK and CDR2 as SYGVNS. Trimming cost V 3 bases and J 6 bases, with 18 bases left between them. The CDR3 is made up of 15 amino acids. V usage is TRBV25-1 and J usage is TRBJ2-7; no clear D gene. The TCR originated in a man aged 65 to 85 in good health. The sequenced sample consisted of blood. The CDR3 coding sequence is TGTGCCAGCAGTGACCCTTCTAGAAAACCCAGCGAGCAGTACTTC. This codes for CASSDPSRKPSEQYF.